This T cell receptor (beta chain) originates from a study of blood T cell repertoires in COVID-19. Some clones are missing from TCRdb's copy, which holds only in-frame ones; the method was immunoSEQ multiplex PCR. The sample consists of 350,000 to 500,000 clones, about 88% of them appearing once. This clone came up a few times. Distinct nucleotide sequences in the sample also encode this CDR3. Trimming left V 4 bases short and J 1 base short, with 7 bases between. The CDR3 contains 14 residues. Germline V CDR1 and CDR2: SGHTA, FQGNSA. Sequencing was done on a sample of PBMCs or T cells enriched from blood (not recorded which). The chain links TRBV7-2 to TRBJ1-4; a possible D gene is TRBD1 (5 bases). This receptor was obtained from a young woman who had been exposed to COVID-19. The CDR3 nucleotides read TGTGCCAGCAGCTGGGGGGGAACTAATGAAAAACTGTTTTTT. Its translation: CASSWGGTNEKLFF.